This TCR beta chain is from a study of cytomegalovirus exposure and HLA in healthy donors. Whole-study findings and limits: Later analysis reportedly placed an Asian-associated ancestry cluster below the roughly 680-donor mean in N-insertions. Sequences of the TCR beta chain were said to predict the HLA-A and HLA-B alleles of most subjects accurately. A later analysis found most CMV-associated TCR beta chains apparently HLA-restricted.

V lost 2 bases to trimming and J lost 2 bases, with 15 bases between them. The CDR3 runs 16 residues. CDR1 is MGHRA and CDR2 is YSYEKL in the germline V gene. This PCR relied on a set of 60 Vbeta primers and 13 Jbeta primers. Produced via immunoSEQ multiplex PCR; TCRdb's table is partial and in-frame only. Here the sample spans over 100,000 clones, 74% being singletons. In regard to this clone: The antigen remains undetermined.

The sample consisted of PBMCs. This sequence was found in a young man in good health and CMV-seropositive. The J gene is TRBJ1-2, the V gene TRBV4-1; weak D call: TRBD1 (5 bases). CDR3 protein: CASSQNDRSQNYGYTF. The CDR3 nucleotides are TGCGCCAGCAGCCAAAACGACAGATCCCAAAACTATGGCTACACCTTC.